This TCR beta chain was captured by sequencing in a study of TIL therapy for anti-PD-1-resistant metastatic lung cancer. Study-wide background: Median tumor mutation burden was 1.5 mutations per megabase. Study-level results: Treatment-naive, never-smoker and oncogene-addicted patients were overrepresented in this highly selected cohort.

With 5 bases clipped from V and 4 bases from J, the junction kept 11 bases outside the gene matches. The CDR3 is made up of 16 amino acids. Germline V lookup: CDR1 SEHNR, CDR2 FQNEAQ (reference sequence). This clone was seen a few times. Its specificity is not known. The time point here: pre-treatment sample, taken before nivolumab and TIL therapy. Most excised metastases sampled were pleural nodules or supraclavicular lymph nodes. Tumor harvest preceded PD-1/PD-L1 blockade, followed by nivolumab treatment. This was the immunoSEQ v3 assay. Profiling relied on immunoSEQ multiplex PCR, and the TCRdb table lists in-frame clones only, not all of them. Counted here are 25,000 to 30,000 clones, less than 65% occurring once; the ten biggest clones make up about 16%.

This receptor was taken from a woman aged 30-79 years with non-small cell lung cancer. This sample comprised tumor tissue, obtained at baseline. The V and J genes are TRBV7-9 and TRBJ2-1; 7 positions agree with TRBD2. The CDR3 coding sequence is TGTGCCAGCAGCCACAAGGGAGCGGGGAAGTACAATGAGCAGTTCTTC. Its translation is CASSHKGAGKYNEQFF.